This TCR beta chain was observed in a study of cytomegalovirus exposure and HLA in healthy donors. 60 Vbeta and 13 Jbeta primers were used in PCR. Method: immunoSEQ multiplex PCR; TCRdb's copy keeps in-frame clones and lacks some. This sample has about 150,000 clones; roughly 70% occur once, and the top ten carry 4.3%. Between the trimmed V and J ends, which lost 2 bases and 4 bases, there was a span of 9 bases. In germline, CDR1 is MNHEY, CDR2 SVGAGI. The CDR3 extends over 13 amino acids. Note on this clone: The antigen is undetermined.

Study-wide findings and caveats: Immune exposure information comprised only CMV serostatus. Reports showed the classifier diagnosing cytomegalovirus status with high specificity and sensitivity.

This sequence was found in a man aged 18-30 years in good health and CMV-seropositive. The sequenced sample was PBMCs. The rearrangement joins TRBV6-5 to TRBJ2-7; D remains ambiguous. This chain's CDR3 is CASSYQSKYEQYF. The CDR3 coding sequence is TGTGCCAGCAGTTACCAGTCCAAATACGAGCAGTACTTC.